Presented here are 25 T cell receptor beta chains from one specimen sequenced in a study of beta chain features in type 1 diabetes. Study outcomes and limitations: Shorter TCRB CDR3s, moderately but significantly so, were found in Type 1 diabetes patients in all four CD4+ subsets.

Their recognized antigens are unknown. Every isolated RNA sample was fully reverse transcribed, so sequencing captured expressed TCRB transcripts. Data came from immunoSEQ multiplex PCR; TCRdb stores just in-frame clones and leaves some out. The sample has around 300,000 clones; 15% are singletons. What was sequenced was naive CD4+ T cells from blood. The receptors originated from a man aged 18 to 30 with type 1 diabetes.

This chain joins TRBV28 and TRBJ2-1; TRBD2 aligns across 11 bases. This CDR3 is built from 16 residues. The V segment lost 1 base and the J segment 3 bases; nucleotides outside the gene matches: 2. Per the germline V gene, CDR1 is MDHEN and CDR2 is SYDVKM. CDR3 in amino acids: CASSLYTSGSYNEQFF. The CDR3 DNA follows: TGTGCCAGCAGTTTATATACTAGCGGGAGCTACAATGAGCAGTTCTTC.

In this sample, this clone turned up many times. The chain has TRBV21-1 and TRBJ1-6; the table names TRBD1, a call not compared with the DNA. TRBV21-1 counts as a pseudogene. CDR3 length equals 13 residues. CDR3 DNA sequence: TGTGCCCCCACCTGGCTTGGTAATTCACCCCTCCACTTT. The encoded protein is CAPTWLGNSPLHF.

The rearrangement joins TRBV27 to TRBJ1-4; perhaps TRBD1 as D (6 bases). V was clipped by 6 bases and J by 5 bases, with 13 bases between them. CDR3 size: 14 residues. CDR1 and CDR2 (germline): MNHEY, SMNVEV (reference sequence). The CDR3 spells CASSPNRANEKLFF. The CDR3 bases are TGTGCCAGCAGCCCTAACAGGGCCAATGAAAAACTGTTTTTT.

CDR3 in DNA: TGTGCCAGCAGCTCCTCGGGTCTATCCCCCACTGAAGCTTTCTTT. Encoded protein: CASSSSGLSPTEAFF. The rearrangement uses TRBV7-2 and TRBJ1-1; D is ambiguous. The CDR3 is made up of 15 amino acids. From germline, CDR1 is SGHTA and CDR2 FQGNSA. Between the trimmed V and J ends, which lost 4 bases and 4 bases, there was a span of 16 bases. Variable domain in full (rest from reference TRBV7-2 and TRBJ1-1): GAGVSQSPSNKVTEKGKDVELRCDPISGHTALYWYRQSLGQGLEFLIYFQGNSAPDKSGLPSDRFSAERTGGSVSTLTIQRTQQEDSAVYLCASSSSGLSPTEAFFGQGTRLTVV.

This clone was seen only a few times. The V and J genes are TRBV5-4 and TRBJ2-5; TRBD2 agrees at 7 bases. This CDR3 has 14 amino acids. Germline V gene data show CDR1 as SGHNT and CDR2 as YYREEE (reference sequence). V lost 5 bases to trimming and J lost 0 bases; unmatched junction nucleotides: 4. The CDR3 coding sequence is TGTGCCAGCAGGACCGGGACTAACCAAGAGACCCAGTACTTC. This encodes CASRTGTNQETQYF.

V and J are TRBV25-1 and TRBJ2-4; maybe TRBD1 (7 bases). The V gene lost 8 bases and the J gene lost 8 bases, with 28 bases spanning the gap. Germline V gives CDR1 MGHDK, CDR2 SYGVNS. This CDR3 is built from 17 residues. The CDR3 nucleotides read TGTGCCAGCGGATTCGGGCGGGACAGACCTAGTTGGGACATTCAGTACTTC. Encoded protein: CASGFGRDRPSWDIQYF.

The sample holds a few counts of this clone. V gene TRBV7-2 combines with J gene TRBJ2-1, with TRBD2 matching over 9 bases. CDR3 length: 14 amino acids. V was clipped by 2 bases and J by 14 bases; unmatched bases: 10. CDR1 and CDR2 from the germline V gene are SGHTA and FQGNSA. The CDR3 bases are TGTGCCAGCAGCTTACGTTTTAGCGGGGGAGAGGAGTTCTTC. It encodes CASSLRFSGGEEFF.

This clone was observed a handful of times. This chain connects TRBV7-9 to TRBJ2-1; D perhaps matches TRBD2 (5 bases). There are 18 residues in the CDR3. V gave up 1 base and J gave up 0 bases, with 16 bases separating them. Germline assignment: CDR1 SEHNR and CDR2 FQNEAQ (reference sequence). CDR3 nucleotide sequence: TGTGCCAGCAGCTTAGGTCGAGCGGACGCCTCCTCCTACAATGAGCAGTTCTTC. This sequence encodes CASSLGRADASSYNEQFF.

The chain carries TRBV6-5 and TRBJ1-6; a possible D gene is TRBD1 (6 bases). The V end was cut by 1 base, the J end by 4 bases, with 8 bases between. The CDR3 length is 15 residues. The germline gives CDR1 MNHEY, CDR2 SVGAGI. The CDR3 DNA reads TGTGCCAGCAGTTACTACGGACAGTATAATTCACCCCTCCACTTT. It yields the protein CASSYYGQYNSPLHF.

J is TRBJ2-3 and V is TRBV9; TRBD2 matches at 7 bases. This CDR3 is 17 amino acids long. Trimming removed 4 bases from V and 4 bases from J; junction bases left unmatched: 15. Germline CDR1 is SGDLS and CDR2 is YYNGEE. CDR3 in amino acids: CASSPRTSHLKADTQYF. The CDR3 DNA reads TGTGCCAGCAGCCCCCGGACTAGTCACCTCAAGGCAGATACGCAGTATTTT.

The gene calls are TRBV25-1 and TRBJ2-1; TRBD1 matches at 12 bases. Per the germline V gene, CDR1 is MGHDK and CDR2 is SYGVNS. V lost 1 base, J lost 6 bases, and 10 bases stayed unmatched. The CDR3 totals 18 residues. CDR3 sequence (DNA): TGTGCCAGCAGTGAATTGACGGGACAGGGGGCGCAGCGCAATGAGCAGTTCTTC. Its translation: CASSELTGQGAQRNEQFF.

The rearrangement links TRBV30 to TRBJ2-5, with a weak D call TRBD1 (6 bases). V was clipped by 2 bases and J by 7 bases, with 17 bases between them. Germline V gene data show CDR1 as GTSNPN and CDR2 as SVGIG (reference sequence). This CDR3 is built from 14 residues. The CDR3 DNA is TGTGCCTGGAGTCAATACAGGGTCAAGGGGACCCAGTACTTC. Its translation is CAWSQYRVKGTQYF.

The J gene is TRBJ2-1, the V gene TRBV11-2, with D perhaps TRBD1 (5 bases). The CDR3 is made up of 15 amino acids. Germline lookup yields CDR1 SGHAT and CDR2 FQNNGV. The ends were cut back, 8 bases at V and 0 bases at J, with 14 bases in the middle. CDR3 sequence: CASGAIELSYNEQFF. DNA for the CDR3: TGTGCCAGCGGGGCGATTGAACTCTCCTACAATGAGCAGTTCTTC.

This clone was found a few times. V usage is TRBV28 and J usage is TRBJ1-4; possible D gene TRBD1, 6 bases. Per the germline V gene, CDR1 is MDHEN and CDR2 is SYDVKM. The CDR3 runs 13 residues. V was pared by 8 bases and J by 3 bases, with 10 bases between. The CDR3 loop reads CASRGGSNEKLFF. CDR3 sequence (DNA): TGTGCCAGCCGGGGGGGCTCTAATGAAAAACTGTTTTTT.

J is TRBJ2-4 and V is TRBV30; 10 bases align to TRBD2. CDR1 is GTSNPN and CDR2 is SVGIG in the germline V gene (reference sequence). The CDR3 covers 15 residues. J gave up 8 bases and V 1 base, and 8 bases lay outside the gene matches. The CDR3, as DNA: TGTGCCTGGAGTGCTTCGTCTAGCGGGAGCGACATTCAGTACTTC. Amino acids: CAWSASSSGSDIQYF.

The CDR3 DNA follows: TGTGCCAGCAGTTCCCCACCGGGACTAGCGGGAGGATTAGGCGATGAGCAGTTCTTC. Its translation is CASSSPPGLAGGLGDEQFF. V is TRBV28 and J is TRBJ2-1; 15 positions agree with TRBD2. The V gene end was trimmed by 4 bases and the J gene end by 8 bases; junction bases not matched to a gene: 15. CDR3 length equals 19 residues. Per germline, CDR1 MDHEN and CDR2 SYDVKM.

This clone was detected only a few times. This chain connects TRBV7-2 to TRBJ2-1; 10 positions match TRBD2. Germline assignment: CDR1 SGHTA and CDR2 FQGNSA. V was pared by 3 bases and J by 7 bases, with 9 bases of the junction left unmatched. The CDR3 spans 16 residues. The CDR3 region is CASSLQAGGPGNEQFF. The CDR3 region has the DNA TGTGCCAGCAGCTTGCAAGCGGGAGGGCCGGGGAATGAGCAGTTCTTC.

The chain recombines TRBV5-6 with TRBJ2-1; D is possibly TRBD2 (5 bases). CDR1 is SGHDT and CDR2 is YYEEEE in the germline V gene. This CDR3 contains 13 residues. The ends were cut back, 4 bases at V and 6 bases at J, with 11 bases in the middle. CDR3 bases: TGTGCCAGCAGCCTGCCCGCGGGCAATGAGCAGTTCTTC. Its translation: CASSLPAGNEQFF.

The chain is built from TRBV6-5 and TRBJ2-7, with 7 nucleotides matching TRBD2. The CDR3 is made up of 14 amino acids. Per germline, CDR1 MNHEY and CDR2 SVGAGI. Trimming removed 2 bases from V and 4 bases from J; junction bases left unmatched: 5. The CDR3: CASSYRAGDYEQYF. The DNA for the CDR3 is TGTGCCAGCAGTTACCGCGCGGGAGATTACGAGCAGTACTTC.

This clone showed up just a few times. This chain uses TRBV9 with TRBJ2-5; 10 positions agree with TRBD2. V was pared by 0 bases and J by 5 bases, with 4 bases of the junction left unmatched. The CDR3 has 15 residues. Per germline, CDR1 SGDLS and CDR2 YYNGEE. The CDR3 coding sequence is TGTGCCAGCAGCGTAGGGGGACTAGCGATTGAGACCCAGTACTTC. Its protein product is CASSVGGLAIETQYF.

The DNA of the CDR3 is TGTGCCAGCAGTGAAGTTGGTTTTGCGGGAGGCGGTGAGCAGTTCTTC. Residues: CASSEVGFAGGGEQFF. The chain carries TRBV2 and TRBJ2-1, with 8 bases that match TRBD2. Germline V lookup: CDR1 SNHLY, CDR2 FYNNEI. V shed 1 base, J shed 9 bases, and the junction held 11 bases outside the gene matches. The CDR3 length is 16 residues.

This clone appeared a few times. The rearrangement uses TRBV18 and TRBJ1-2; 9 positions match TRBD1. This CDR3 comprises 14 residues. V gave up 3 bases and J gave up 6 bases; unmatched junction bases: 5. Germline loops: CDR1 KGHSH, CDR2 LQKENI. CDR3 nucleotide sequence: TGTGCCAGCTCACCTGGGACAGGGATGGATGGCTACACCTTC. It yields the protein CASSPGTGMDGYTF.

This clone was seen a few times. V and J are TRBV6-1 and TRBJ2-3; 8 nucleotides agree with TRBD1. Per the germline V gene, CDR1 is MNHNS and CDR2 is SASEGT. Trimming at V came to 11 bases and at J to 1 base, leaving 11 bases not matched to a gene. This CDR3 is built from 15 residues. CDR3 sequence reads: CAAVRTGRRTDTQYF. The CDR3 region has the DNA TGTGCCGCTGTGAGGACAGGGCGCCGCACAGATACGCAGTATTTT.

This clone turned up a few times. The J gene is TRBJ2-7, the V gene TRBV5-1; D gene uncertain. Germline lookup yields CDR1 SGHRS and CDR2 YFSETQ. The CDR3 length is 14 residues. Trimming shortened V by 4 bases and J by 0 bases, and 11 bases separated the two germline ends. CDR3 sequence: CASSGSQSSYEQYF. The CDR3 DNA follows: TGCGCCAGCAGCGGATCACAGAGCTCCTACGAGCAGTACTTC.

There are a few counts of this clone. CDR3 loop: CASSIAGGNQPQHF. CDR3 sequence (DNA): TGCGCCAGCAGCATTGCGGGAGGCAATCAGCCCCAGCATTTT. The gene calls are TRBV5-1 and TRBJ1-5; D is unresolved. Germline V CDR1 and CDR2: SGHRS, YFSETQ. This CDR3 has 14 residues. V gave up 4 bases and J gave up 2 bases, with 10 bases separating them.